The clone carrying this T cell receptor beta chain was observed a few times. The target antigen is unknown. cDNA synthesis used the whole RNA isolate, giving expressed TCRB sequences. The average output of naive, central memory and regulatory T cell samples was 3 million to 4 million reads. Here immunoSEQ multiplex PCR was the method, and the copy in TCRdb shows in-frame clones only, minus some. Here the sample spans about 190,000 clones, roughly 8% being singletons. The data originate from a study of beta chain features in type 1 diabetes. Turning to the study itself: Examination of sorted cells across all samples involved over 95 million cells. Broader study findings: Significant though moderate, a shortening of TCRB CDR3s appeared in all four CD4+ subsets of Type 1 diabetes patients. Small HLA sub-analyses could not settle whether HLA shapes TCRB rearrangement.

CDR3 size: 14 residues. Trimming shortened V by 0 bases and J by 11 bases, and 16 bases separated the two germline ends. Germline V CDR1 and CDR2: SGHTA, FQGNSA. The V gene is TRBV7-2, the J gene TRBJ1-1; maybe TRBD1 (5 bases). Sequencing was carried out using central memory CD4+ T cells from blood. The receptor comes from a young man with type 1 diabetes. CDR3 nucleotides: TGTGCCAGCAGCTTAGCGGGTCCGGGGGGTTCGGCTTTCTTT. It yields the protein CASSLAGPGGSAFF.